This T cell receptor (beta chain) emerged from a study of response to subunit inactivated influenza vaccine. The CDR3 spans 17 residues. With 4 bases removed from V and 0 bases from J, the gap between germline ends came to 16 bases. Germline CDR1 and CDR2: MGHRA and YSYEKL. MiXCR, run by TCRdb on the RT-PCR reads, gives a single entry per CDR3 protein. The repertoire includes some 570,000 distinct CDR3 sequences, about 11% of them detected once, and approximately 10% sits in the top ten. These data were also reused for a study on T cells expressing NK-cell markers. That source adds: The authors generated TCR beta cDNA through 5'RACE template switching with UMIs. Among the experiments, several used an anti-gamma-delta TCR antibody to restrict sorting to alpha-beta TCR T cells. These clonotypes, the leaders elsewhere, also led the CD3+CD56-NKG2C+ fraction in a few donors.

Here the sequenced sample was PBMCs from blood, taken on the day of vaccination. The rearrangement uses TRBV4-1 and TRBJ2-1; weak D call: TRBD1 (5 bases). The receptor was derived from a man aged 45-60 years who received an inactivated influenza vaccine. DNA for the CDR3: TGCGCCAGCAGCCCCACAAGGGGCAGGAGCTCCTACAATGAGCAGTTCTTC. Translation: CASSPTRGRSSYNEQFF.